The 28 T cell receptor delta chains below come from one sample, sequenced in a study of gammadelta T cells in human blood. TCRdb redid the clone calls on the RT-PCR reads with CATT. The table lists several hundred delta-chain clones, around 41% of them singletons. The sample consisted of non-Vgamma9Vdelta2 gamma-delta T cells from infant blood. These receptors came from a human donor.

There are a few counts of this clone. A single base separates this from a much larger clone, so it may be a read error. V usage is TRDV1 and J usage is TRDJ1; 8 bases are a match to TRDD3. Per germline, CDR1 TSWWSYY and CDR2 QGS. The CDR3 spans 17 residues. V trimming: 9 bases; J trimming: 2 bases; junction bases outside the gene matches: 17. DNA of the CDR3: TGTGCTCTCACCTATACGAGTGGGGGATCCCTAACCGATAAACTCATCTTT. Amino acids: CALTYTSGGSLTDKLIF.

As for this clone: A clone one base away is much larger, so this may be a read error. The rearrangement uses TRDV1 and TRDJ1, with 12 bases that match TRDD3. V was clipped by 2 bases and J by 3 bases; unmatched bases: 13. The CDR3 has 19 amino acids. From germline, CDR1 is TSWWSYY and CDR2 QGS. The CDR3 DNA reads as TGTGCTCTTGGGGAAAGTGGCGACTGGGGGATACTCGTCTCCGATAAACTCATCTTT. Translated, it gives CALGESGDWGILVSDKLIF.

In the case of this clone: It is likely a read error: a sequence one base away is far more abundant. The chain employs TRDV2 and TRDJ3; D not resolved. This CDR3 has 19 residues. Germline values: CDR1 GEAIGNYY, CDR2 EKD. Deletions cut 3 bases from V and 3 bases from J, with 20 bases between. CDR3 sequence reads: CACDPNPRLLHWDTRQMFF. The CDR3 DNA follows: TGTGCCTGTGACCCAAACCCCCGGTTACTGCACTGGGACACCCGACAGATGTTTTTC.

Concerning this clone itself: One base separates it from a far larger clone, so it is likely a read error. Other DNA sequences in the same sample also yield this CDR3. The chain joins TRDV2 to TRDJ3; 9 bases agree with TRDD3. The CDR3 loop spans 16 amino acids. Germline CDR1 is GEAIGNYY and CDR2 is EKD. CDR3 DNA: TGTGCATGTGACTGGGGGAGCTCCTGGGACACCCGACAGATGTTTTTC. Translating it yields CACDWGSSWDTRQMFF.

This chain links TRDV1 with TRDJ1, with a tentative D call TRDD2 (6 bases). Trimming cost V 1 base and J 0 bases, with 12 bases left between them. CDR3 length: 16 amino acids. Germline CDR1 and CDR2: TSWWSYY and QGS. The CDR3 DNA sequence: TGTGCTCTTGGGGAACAGGGCTTCCTTCACACCGATAAACTCATCTTT. Encoded protein: CALGEQGFLHTDKLIF.

Worth noting for this clone: A clone one base away is much larger, so this may be a read error. Different DNA sequences within this sample yield the same CDR3. The chain employs TRDV1 and TRDJ1; 12 bases line up with TRDD3. The CDR3 extends over 23 amino acids. In germline, CDR1 is TSWWSYY, CDR2 QGS. CDR3 region: CALGELITYGHTGGYMGTDKLIF. CDR3 nucleotide sequence: TGTGCTCTTGGGGAACTAATAACCTACGGTCATACTGGGGGATACATGGGCACCGACAAACTCATCTTT.

This chain uses TRDV1 with TRDJ1, with 9 bases matching TRDD3. J gave up 0 bases and V 4 bases, and 27 bases lay outside the gene matches. Germline-derived CDR1 and CDR2 are TSWWSYY and QGS. The CDR3 contains 23 residues. CDR3 sequence (DNA): TGTGCTCTTGGGGGCACCTTCTTTCCTCCCCTTACTGGGGGACCCACCCACACCGATAAACTCATCTTT. This sequence encodes CALGGTFFPPLTGGPTHTDKLIF.

To note about this clone: A much larger clone is a single base away; this may be a read error. The chain joins TRDV3 to TRDJ1, with 12 bases aligning to TRDD3. Trimming cost V 3 bases and J 1 base; bases outside gene matches: 9. The CDR3 runs 16 residues. CDR1 TVYSNPD and CDR2 GDNSRS come from the germline V gene (reference sequence). The CDR3: CALSADWGIPTDKLIF. Written as DNA, the CDR3 is TGTGCCTTGAGCGCTGACTGGGGGATACCCACCGATAAACTCATCTTT. Full variable domain (rest looked up from reference TRDV3 and TRDJ1): CDKVTQSSPDQTVASGSEVVLLCTYDTVYSNPDLFWYRIRPDYSFQFVFYGDNSRSEGADFTQGRFSVKHILTQKAFHLVISPVRTEDSATYYCALSADWGIPTDKLIFGKGTRVTVEP.

Points on this clone: This probably arose from a read error, given a far larger clone one base away. The V gene is TRAV23/DV6, the J gene TRDJ1, with 13 bases lining up with TRDD3. This CDR3 is 22 amino acids long. Germline assignment: CDR1 NTAFDY and CDR2 IRPDVSE (reference sequence). CDR3 nucleotides: TGTGCTGTGATATACGTCCTCCTACTGGGGGATACGAATGGTACAGTTGCCGATAAACTCATCTTT. This encodes CAVIYVLLLGDTNGTVADKLIF.

A note on this clone: A far larger clone lies a single base away; this is likely a read error. The chain combines TRAV38-2/DV8 with TRDJ2; 8 bases agree with TRDD3. V dropped 6 bases and J dropped 12; count of bases not matched to a gene: 19. Germline CDR1 reads TSESDYY; CDR2 reads QEAYKQQN. This CDR3 spans 16 amino acids. The CDR3 reads CAYTLVLGAYTDKLFF. As DNA, the CDR3 is TGTGCTTATACTCTTGTACTGGGGGCGTACACCGATAAACTCTTCTTT.

This clone was found a few times. V usage is TRDV1 and J usage is TRDJ1, with 10 bases that match TRDD3. CDR1 is TSWWSYY, CDR2 QGS, per germline. Trimming cost V 3 bases and J 1 base; bases outside gene matches: 23. This CDR3 is built from 22 residues. Written as DNA, the CDR3 is TGTGCTCTTGGGGACCCCTCCACTCTCTTCCCCCGTACTGGGGGATGCACCGATAAACTCATCTTT. As protein: CALGDPSTLFPRTGGCTDKLIF.

As to this clone: Being one base from a much bigger clone, this may be a read error. Within the sample, other DNA sequences also encode this same CDR3. V is TRDV1 and J is TRDJ1; the D gene is possibly TRDD3 (5 bases). The CDR3 consists of 16 residues. The germline V gene encodes CDR1 TSWWSYY and CDR2 QGS. The CDR3 DNA is TGTGCTCTTGGGGGACCGGAGGACCTGGGTGATAATAAAGTCATCTTT. This encodes CALGGPEDLGDNKVIF.

In this sample, this clone is large. J is TRDJ1 and V is TRDV1; the D is unclear. Germline CDR1 TSWWSYY, CDR2 QGS. This CDR3 is 15 amino acids long. Trimming removed 2 bases at V and 0 bases at J, with 10 bases between. CDR3: CALGESGSYTDKLIF. The CDR3 region has the DNA TGTGCTCTTGGGGAATCCGGGTCCTACACCGATAAACTCATCTTT.

Regarding this clone: A read error may explain this, as a much larger clone is one base away. This sequence joins TRDV1 and TRDJ1; the match to TRDD3 covers 8 bases. The germline V gene has CDR1 TSWWSYY and CDR2 QGS. The CDR3 spans 19 residues. The CDR3 nucleotides are TGTGCTCGTGGGGCCACCAGGACGTACTGGGGGGCCCACACCGATAAACTCATCTTT. Encoded protein: CARGATRTYWGAHTDKLIF.

To note about this clone: A much larger clone sits a single nucleotide away, making a read error possible. The chain couples TRDV1 to TRDJ1; tentative D call: TRDD2 (9 bases). The CDR3 length is 19 residues. The V gene lost 1 base and the J gene lost 1 base, with 22 bases spanning the gap. Germline lookup yields CDR1 TSWWSYY and CDR2 QGS. CDR3 coding DNA: TGTGCTCTTGGGGAACACCTTCCTACGAAACTGGGGGGCACCGATAAACTCATCTTT. Translating it yields CALGEHLPTKLGGTDKLIF.

This clone is deemed large. This chain joins TRDV1 and TRDJ1; 8 bases align to TRDD3. The germline gives CDR1 TSWWSYY, CDR2 QGS. CDR3 length: 20 residues. J was trimmed by 0 bases and V by 0 bases; bases with no gene match: 15. The CDR3 reads CALGELDLLAGILHTDKLIF. As DNA, the CDR3 is TGTGCTCTTGGGGAACTAGACCTACTTGCGGGGATACTCCACACCGATAAACTCATCTTT.

This clone appeared a few times. A much bigger clone sits one base away, suggesting this may be a read error. The identical CDR3 is also encoded by other nucleotide sequences in the sample. V gene TRAV38-2/DV8 combines with J gene TRDJ1; D not certain. The CDR3 runs 17 residues. Germline lookup yields CDR1 TSESDYY and CDR2 QEAYKQQN. The CDR3 bases are TGTGCGTATAGGAGCGCGTATCCACCTCGTGCCTCCGATAAACTCATCTTT. As protein: CAYRSAYPPRASDKLIF.

Relative to its sample, this clone is large. The V call is TRAV14/DV4, the J call TRDJ1, with D perhaps matching TRDD3 (6 bases). Trimming shortened V by 0 bases and J by 0 bases, and 11 bases separated the two germline ends. This CDR3 spans 16 amino acids. Germline V gene sequence: CDR1 TSDPSYG, CDR2 QGSYDQQN (reference sequence). The CDR3 DNA sequence: TGTGCAATGAGAGAGGGCCATCGGGGGAACACCGATAAACTCATCTTT. This codes for CAMREGHRGNTDKLIF.

In regard to this clone: This probably arose from a read error, given a far larger clone one base away. The chain has TRDV1 and TRDJ1; D is perhaps TRDD3 (5 bases). The CDR3 spans 19 residues. Germline V gives CDR1 TSWWSYY, CDR2 QGS. V lost 2 bases and J lost 0, with 22 bases in between. Here the CDR3 reads CALGEMVPRLLVYTDKLIF. The CDR3 nucleotides are TGTGCTCTTGGGGAAATGGTGCCCCGTTTACTGGTGTACACCGATAAACTCATCTTT.

This clone is labeled as large. The chain employs TRDV1 and TRDJ1; TRDD3 matches at 7 bases. V was clipped by 0 bases and J by 3 bases; unmatched bases: 13. Looked up from germline, CDR1 is TSWWSYY and CDR2 is QGS. The CDR3 is made up of 18 amino acids. The CDR3 DNA is TGTGCTCTTGGGGAACTACCCCATACTGGGGATGGGGCCGATAAACTCATCTTT. Its translation: CALGELPHTGDGADKLIF.

The gene calls are TRDV1 and TRDJ1; D not certain. Trimming removed 3 bases from V and 0 bases from J, with 11 bases in between. This CDR3 spans 15 amino acids. From germline, CDR1 is TSWWSYY and CDR2 QGS. The CDR3: CALGDLMCYTDKLIF. The CDR3 DNA sequence: TGTGCTCTTGGGGATCTCATGTGTTACACCGATAAACTCATCTTT.

This clone has only one observation. The genes are TRDV1 and TRDJ1; 8 bases fit TRDD3. The germline gives CDR1 TSWWSYY, CDR2 QGS. CDR3 size: 22 residues. V lost 0 bases, J lost 0 bases, and 21 bases stayed unmatched. The CDR3 sequence: CALGELVFIRVLGVAYTDKLIF. CDR3 DNA sequence: TGTGCTCTTGGGGAACTTGTCTTCATACGTGTACTGGGGGTTGCGTACACCGATAAACTCATCTTT.

To note about this clone: A much larger clone differs by one base, so this may be a read error. This chain connects TRDV1 to TRDJ1, with 7 bases matching TRDD3. Per the germline V gene, CDR1 is TSWWSYY and CDR2 is QGS. V lost 0 bases and J lost 4; bases outside the gene matches: 20. This CDR3 has 20 amino acids. Here the CDR3 DNA reads TGTGCTCTTGGGGAACTCCTCAGACGCGGGGGATTCGGACGGGGCGATAAACTCATCTTT. It yields the protein CALGELLRRGGFGRGDKLIF.

The chain recombines TRDV1 with TRDJ1; 9 bases align to TRDD3. Germline V lookup: CDR1 TSWWSYY, CDR2 QGS. This CDR3 contains 23 residues. J gave up 0 bases and V 4 bases, and 27 bases lay outside the gene matches. CDR3 protein: CALGGTGGVPLLGDPWYTDKLIF. The DNA of the CDR3 is TGTGCTCTTGGGGGCACAGGGGGGGTCCCCCTACTGGGGGACCCCTGGTACACCGATAAACTCATCTTT.

The V gene is TRDV1, the J gene TRDJ1, with 7 bases lining up with TRDD3. This CDR3 comprises 19 residues. The germline CDR1 and CDR2 sequences are TSWWSYY and QGS. V dropped 2 bases and J dropped 3; count of bases not matched to a gene: 18. CDR3 in amino acids: CALGELGPFSWGDPDKLIF. CDR3 sequence (DNA): TGTGCTCTTGGGGAATTAGGGCCATTCAGCTGGGGGGACCCCGATAAACTCATCTTT.

This clone is classed as large. The chain links TRDV1 to TRDJ1, with D perhaps TRDD2 (9 bases). The V and J ends lost 3 bases and 0 bases respectively, with 29 bases between them. The CDR3 spans 21 residues. The germline CDR1 and CDR2 sequences are TSWWSYY and QGS. The CDR3 loop is CALGDGLPTVLGVRYTDKLIF. The CDR3 nucleotides are TGTGCTCTTGGGGATGGCCTTCCTACTGTACTGGGGGTAAGGTACACCGATAAACTCATCTTT.

This clone qualifies as large (0.1 to 1%). The chain couples TRDV1 to TRDJ1; 8 bases align to TRDD3. Germline V gives CDR1 TSWWSYY, CDR2 QGS. The CDR3 extends over 17 amino acids. V was clipped by 4 bases and J by 2 bases; unmatched bases: 12. CDR3 region: CALGAGIRLTITDKLIF. Written as DNA, the CDR3 is TGTGCTCTTGGGGCCGGGATACGCCTAACTATTACCGATAAACTCATCTTT.

By share of the sample, this clone is large. This chain links TRAV38-2/DV8 with TRDJ1; 8 nucleotides agree with TRDD3. The CDR3 sequence is 20 residues long. V trimming: 0 bases; J trimming: 0 bases; junction bases outside the gene matches: 16. Germline assignment: CDR1 TSESDYY and CDR2 QEAYKQQN. The CDR3 bases are TGTGCTTATAGGAGCGCGGGGTTCAAGTCGTCCTGGGGGAACACCGATAAACTCATCTTT. Translation gives CAYRSAGFKSSWGNTDKLIF.